Shown below are 26 T cell receptor beta chains from a single sample sequenced in a study of cytomegalovirus exposure and HLA in healthy donors. The PCR was carried out with 60 Vbeta primers and 13 Jbeta primers. This table comes from immunoSEQ multiplex PCR, and its TCRdb copy is limited to in-frame clones, with some not included. The sample shows about 120,000 clones, approximately 80% of them seen only once. Sequenced: PBMCs. The origin of the receptors is a man younger than 35 in good health and CMV-seropositive.

This clone was seen more than once but under ten times. V usage is TRBV6-5 and J usage is TRBJ1-1; a weak D match, TRBD1 (5 bases). The germline gives CDR1 MNHEY, CDR2 SVGAGI. The length of the CDR3 is 13 residues. V dropped 6 bases and J dropped 0 bases, with 8 bases sitting between them. CDR3 in amino acids: CASRNRMNTEAFF. In nucleotides, the CDR3 is TGTGCCAGCAGAAACAGGATGAACACTGAAGCTTTCTTT.

This chain links TRBV7-9 with TRBJ1-2; 10 nucleotides line up with TRBD1. The V and J ends lost 8 bases and 7 bases, in that order; junction bases with no gene match: 10. This CDR3 region has 14 residues. Germline values: CDR1 SEHNR, CDR2 FQNEAQ (reference sequence). The CDR3 loop is CASFPGQGTGGYTF. DNA for the CDR3: TGTGCCAGCTTTCCGGGACAGGGGACTGGTGGCTACACCTTC.

CDR3 sequence (DNA): TGCAGCGTTGTACCAGGAATTTCAGACGAGCAGTACTTC. Protein product: CSVVPGISDEQYF. The chain combines TRBV29-1 with TRBJ2-5, with D unresolved. The J call could be wrong; TRBJ2-7 is a better fit for the DNA end. CDR3 length: 13 amino acids. Per germline, CDR1 SQVTM and CDR2 ANQGSEA.

V is TRBV5-1 and J is TRBJ2-3, with 7 bases fitting TRBD2. CDR1 and CDR2 (germline): SGHRS, YFSETQ. The V and J ends lost 4 bases and 5 bases, in that order; junction bases with no gene match: 7. This CDR3 comprises 14 residues. The CDR3 sequence is CASSPNGLGDTQYF. CDR3 DNA sequence: TGCGCCAGCAGCCCAAACGGACTAGGAGATACGCAGTATTTT.

The chain employs TRBV6-1 and TRBJ2-1; 7 bases match TRBD1. The germline V gene encodes CDR1 MNHNS and CDR2 SASEGT. The CDR3 is 16 amino acids. Trimming cost V 6 bases and J 6 bases; bases outside gene matches: 14. CDR3 sequence: CASSESYRGHGNEQFF. In nucleotides, the CDR3 is TGTGCCAGCAGCGAATCATACAGGGGCCACGGCAATGAGCAGTTCTTC.

This chain joins TRBV11-2 and TRBJ2-7, with a weak D call TRBD2 (5 bases). CDR3 length equals 15 residues. Germline assignment: CDR1 SGHAT and CDR2 FQNNGV. V lost 4 bases to trimming and J lost 2 bases, with 15 bases between them. CDR3 coding DNA: TGTGCCAGCAGCTCCAACCTCGGGATAACCTACGAGCAGTACTTC. This translates into CASSSNLGITYEQYF.

This sequence joins TRBV13 and TRBJ2-7; 7 bases agree with TRBD1. Germline V gene data show CDR1 as PRHDT and CDR2 as FYEKMQ (reference sequence). The CDR3 sequence is 15 residues long. After removal of 2 bases from V and 4 bases from J, the junction contained 8 bases not matched to a gene. CDR3 in amino acids: CASSLWGRGYYEQYF. The CDR3 nucleotides read TGTGCCAGCAGCTTATGGGGCAGGGGGTATTACGAGCAGTACTTC.

V usage is TRBV19 and J usage is TRBJ1-2, with D possibly matching TRBD1 (6 bases). Germline V lookup: CDR1 LNHDA, CDR2 SQIVND (reference sequence). V lost 6 bases to trimming and J lost 6 bases, with 14 bases between them. This CDR3 is built from 13 residues. CDR3 DNA sequence: TGTGCCAGTAGCCGACAGGTCTTGGATGGCTACACCTTC. Translated: CASSRQVLDGYTF.

The chain combines TRBV5-1 with TRBJ1-4; 7 bases align to TRBD1. The J segment lost 0 bases and the V segment lost 5 bases, leaving 7 bases of the junction unmatched. Germline V gene sequence: CDR1 SGHRS, CDR2 YFSETQ. The CDR3 extends over 16 amino acids. In DNA, the CDR3 is TGCGCCAGCAGGACGGGACAGCTTGCAACTAATGAAAAACTGTTTTTT. Protein product: CASRTGQLATNEKLFF. The variable domain in full, with the rest retrieved from reference TRBV5-1 and TRBJ1-4, is KAGVTQTPRYLIKTRGQQVTLSCSPISGHRSVSWYQQTPGQGLQFLFEYFSETQRNKGNFPGRFSGRQFSNSRSEMNVSTLELGDSALYLCASRTGQLATNEKLFFGSGTQLSVL.

The chain links TRBV27 to TRBJ1-3, with 11 nucleotides matching TRBD1. The CDR3 runs 17 residues. The junction had 3 bases not matched to a gene; V was cut back by 0 bases and J by 2 bases. The germline CDR1 and CDR2 sequences are MNHEY and SMNVEV (reference sequence). CDR3 in amino acids: CASSLSGQGATGNTIYF. CDR3 bases: TGTGCCAGCAGTTTATCAGGACAGGGGGCGACTGGAAACACCATATATTTT.

The V call is TRBV7-8, the J call TRBJ1-6, with D possibly matching TRBD1 (5 bases). Trimming cost V 8 bases and J 5 bases, with 13 bases left between them. The CDR3 runs 14 residues. Looked up from germline, CDR1 is SGHVS and CDR2 is FQNEAQ. This CDR3 is CASLQDTDNSPLHF. The CDR3 nucleotides are TGTGCCAGCCTCCAGGACACGGATAATTCACCCCTCCACTTT.

The rearrangement joins TRBV10-1 to TRBJ1-5; maybe TRBD1 (6 bases). Deletions cut 0 bases from V and 9 bases from J, with 12 bases between. Germline loops: CDR1 WNHNN, CDR2 SYGVQD (reference sequence). The CDR3 is 14 residues long. In DNA, the CDR3 is TGCGCCAGCAGTGAGTCCGGGGGGGCAGGGCCCCAGCATTTT. Protein: CASSESGGAGPQHF.

The chain joins TRBV5-8 to TRBJ2-5; 9 positions agree with TRBD1. The trim removed 4 bases at V and 11 bases at J, leaving 9 bases unmatched. This CDR3 is 13 amino acids long. Germline-derived CDR1 and CDR2 are SGHTS and YDEGEE. The CDR3 bases are TGTGCCAGCAGCCGAGGACAGGGGCGAGAGCAGTACTTC. The encoded protein is CASSRGQGREQYF.

V gene TRBV11-1 combines with J gene TRBJ2-1; possibly TRBD2 for D (7 bases). This CDR3 has 17 amino acids. Trimming removed 1 base at V and 3 bases at J, with 16 bases between. Germline V gene lookup returns CDR1 SGHAT and CDR2 FQDESV (reference sequence). CDR3 loop: CASSLEARGAIYNEQFF. The DNA of the CDR3 is TGTGCCAGCAGCTTAGAGGCCCGGGGGGCAATCTACAATGAGCAGTTCTTC. Full variable domain (missing parts from reference TRBV11-1 and TRBJ2-1): EAEVAQSPRYKITEKSQAVAFWCDPISGHATLYWYRQILGQGPELLVQFQDESVVDDSQLPKDRFSAERLKGVDSTLKIQPAELGDSAMYLCASSLEARGAIYNEQFFGPGTRLTVL.

This clone was counted a few times. V usage is TRBV5-1 and J usage is TRBJ1-4, with D unresolved. The germline V gene has CDR1 SGHRS and CDR2 YFSETQ. V was trimmed by 1 base and J by 8 bases, leaving 12 bases between them. The CDR3 spans 14 residues. DNA of the CDR3: TGCGCCAGCAGCTTGTCCGGGGTTGAGGAAAAACTGTTTTTT. This gives the protein CASSLSGVEEKLFF. Full variable domain (remainder filled in from reference TRBV5-1 and TRBJ1-4): KAGVTQTPRYLIKTRGQQVTLSCSPISGHRSVSWYQQTPGQGLQFLFEYFSETQRNKGNFPGRFSGRQFSNSRSEMNVSTLELGDSALYLCASSLSGVEEKLFFGSGTQLSVL.

The chain employs TRBV27 and TRBJ2-7, with 8 bases that match TRBD2. This CDR3 is built from 17 residues. Losses at the gene ends were 0 bases for V and 6 bases for J; bases not matched to a gene: 13. Germline V lookup: CDR1 MNHEY, CDR2 SMNVEV (reference sequence). Here the CDR3 reads CASSLSGFSGEGPEQYF. Here the CDR3 DNA reads TGTGCCAGCAGTTTATCGGGGTTTAGCGGGGAGGGTCCCGAGCAGTACTTC.

A remark on this clone: At one of its ends the junction is not consistent with the germline gene, which may arise from a read error. The chain is built from TRBV7-9 and TRBJ2-1; the match to TRBD2 covers 10 bases. The CDR3 runs 16 residues. The germline V gene encodes CDR1 SEHNR and CDR2 FQNEAQ (reference sequence). CDR3 in amino acids: CSSSPIAGGGYNEQFF. The CDR3 coding sequence is TGTTCCAGCAGCCCTATAGCGGGGGGAGGATACAATGAGCAGTTCTTC.

This chain joins TRBV7-9 and TRBJ2-7; 7 bases are a match to TRBD1. The trim removed 5 bases at V and 5 bases at J, leaving 9 bases unmatched. Germline V gene lookup returns CDR1 SEHNR and CDR2 FQNEAQ (reference sequence). The CDR3 extends over 14 amino acids. CDR3 nucleotide sequence: TGTGCCAGCAGCGGGTTGACAGGGCTAAACGAGCAGTACTTC. This translates into CASSGLTGLNEQYF.

The CDR3 DNA reads TGCGCCAGCAGCCAAAGACCGGGACTAGAAGGGGTTGAGCAGTTCTTC. Protein sequence: CASSQRPGLEGVEQFF. The chain links TRBV4-1 to TRBJ2-1; 8 bases are a match to TRBD2. Germline V CDR1 and CDR2: MGHRA, YSYEKL. This CDR3 contains 16 residues. Trimming removed 2 bases from V and 9 bases from J; junction bases left unmatched: 12.

This rearrangement joins TRBV5-6 to TRBJ2-7, with unresolved D. The V and J ends lost 0 bases and 0 bases respectively, with 4 bases between them. CDR3 length: 13 amino acids. Germline V gene lookup returns CDR1 SGHDT and CDR2 YYEEEE. Here the CDR3 DNA reads TGTGCCAGCAGCTTGGGCAGCTCCTACGAGCAGTACTTC. Its translation is CASSLGSSYEQYF. The full variable domain, its missing parts supplied by reference TRBV5-6 and TRBJ2-7, is DAGVTQSPTHLIKTRGQQVTLRCSPKSGHDTVSWYQQALGQGPQFIFQYYEEEERQRGNFPDRFSGHQFPNYSSELNVNALLLGDSALYLCASSLGSSYEQYFGPGTRLTVT.

In DNA form, the CDR3 reads TGTGCCAGCAGCCACCGGTTGGACAGGGGTACTGAAGCTTTCTTT. Protein: CASSHRLDRGTEAFF. V is TRBV7-3 and J is TRBJ1-1, with TRBD1 matching 9 bases. V shed 5 bases and J 5 bases; nucleotides not matched to a gene: 9. The CDR3 is 15 residues long. Looked up from germline, CDR1 is SGHTA and CDR2 is FQGTGA.

The chain combines TRBV6-6 with TRBJ1-1; D gene ambiguous. Germline V gene lookup returns CDR1 MNHNY and CDR2 SVGAGI (reference sequence). The V and J ends lost 4 bases and 0 bases respectively, with 9 bases between them. The CDR3 sequence is 14 residues long. CDR3 in amino acids: CASSWQIMNTEAFF. The CDR3 DNA sequence: TGTGCCAGCAGTTGGCAGATCATGAACACTGAAGCTTTCTTT.

The DNA of the CDR3 is TGCAGCGTTAACTCTCTACCACGGGACAGTTACAACTATGGCTACACCTTC. Translating gives CSVNSLPRDSYNYGYTF. The chain joins TRBV29-1 to TRBJ1-2; 7 bases are a match to TRBD1. CDR1 is SQVTM and CDR2 is ANQGSEA in the germline V gene. Trimming at V came to 5 bases and at J to 2 bases, leaving 17 bases not matched to a gene. This CDR3 is 17 amino acids long. Based on the CDR3 plus reference TRBV29-1 and TRBJ1-2, the full variable domain is SAVISQKPSRDICQRGTSLTIQCQVDSQVTMMFWYRQQPGQSLTLIATANQGSEATYESGFVIDKFPISRPNLTFSTLTVSNMSPEDSSIYLCSVNSLPRDSYNYGYTFGSGTRLTVV.

The gene calls are TRBV10-2 and TRBJ2-3; 8 bases are shared with TRBD2. The CDR3 totals 15 residues. The germline CDR1 and CDR2 sequences are WSHSY and SAAADI. V trimming: 5 bases; J trimming: 4 bases; junction bases outside the gene matches: 8. CDR3 nucleotides: TGCGCCAGCAGTCTACGCGGGGGGCCGGCAGATACGCAGTATTTT. It codes for CASSLRGGPADTQYF.

The chain recombines TRBV9 with TRBJ1-2; the match to TRBD1 covers 12 bases. The germline CDR1 and CDR2 sequences are SGDLS and YYNGEE. The CDR3 length is 18 residues. Trimming took 3 bases from V and 4 from J; bases not matched to a gene: 13. CDR3 amino acids: CASSGAWPGTGGAYGYTF. DNA for the CDR3: TGTGCCAGCAGCGGGGCATGGCCGGGGACAGGGGGCGCCTATGGCTACACCTTC.

This clone was seen only a few times. The chain joins TRBV5-6 to TRBJ2-3; weak D call: TRBD2 (6 bases). The germline V gene has CDR1 SGHDT and CDR2 YYEEEE. Trimming left V 4 bases short and J 1 base short, with 19 bases between. The CDR3 has 17 amino acids. The CDR3 region has the DNA TGTGCCAGCAGCCACCAACTCAAAAGGGAGGGCACAGATACGCAGTATTTT. Encoded protein: CASSHQLKREGTDTQYF.